This is a list of T cell receptor beta chains from one sample in a study of shared clonotypes between healthy human individuals. Profiled with immunoSEQ multiplex PCR; TCRdb holds only in-frame clones, not every one. The data show around 940,000 clones, 60% to 85% seen once. Material for sequencing was memory CD4+ T cells sorted from blood. Source of these receptors: a man aged 18 to 30 in good health. The CDR3 runs from the conserved cysteine through the conserved F or W. A D gene is named only where the DNA matches it firmly. Expanded clones get a size class; other rows say once, few or many, or leave the size out.

J,V,size,D,DNA,CDR3
TRBJ1-1,TRBV5-1,-,TRBD1,TGCGCCAGCAGCTTGGTGGGACAGGGGGACACTGAAGCTTTCTTT,CASSLVGQGDTEAFF
TRBJ2-3,TRBV9,few,TRBD2,TGTGCCAGCAGCGTAGTCGCTAGCGGTAGCACAGATACGCAGTATTTT,CASSVVASGSTDTQYF
TRBJ2-7,TRBV19,-,TRBD2,TGTGCCAGTAGTGGGACCGGGACTAGCGGGAGTATTTACGAGCAGTACTTC,CASSGTGTSGSIYEQYF
TRBJ2-2,TRBV18,-,-,TGTGCCAGCTCAGAAACAGGGTATACCGGGGAGCTGTTTTTT,CASSETGYTGELFF
TRBJ2-3,TRBV5-1,many,-,TGCGCCAGCAACCTCGGGACCTCGTTAACAGATACGCAGTATTTT,CASNLGTSLTDTQYF
TRBJ2-6,TRBV21-1,few,-,TGTGCCAGCATCATTTCCAGGGTGTCTGGGGCCAACGTCCTGACTTTC,CASIISRVSGANVLTF
TRBJ2-3,TRBV6-5,-,-,TGTGCCAGCGGGAGAGGAACAGATACGCAGTATTTT,CASGRGTDTQYF
TRBJ2-3,TRBV5-6,-,-,TGTGCCAGCAGGCGGGGTGATACGCAGTATTTT,CASRRGDTQYF
TRBJ2-5,TRBV6-5,-,-,TGTGCCAGCAGTTACTCGGCTAGCCAAGAGACCCAGTACTTC,CASSYSASQETQYF
TRBJ2-3,TRBV5-1,-,TRBD2,TGCGCCAGCAGCTTCACGGGAGGGCCGATGGTAGATACGCAGTATTTT,CASSFTGGPMVDTQYF
TRBJ2-2,TRBV28,-,TRBD2,TGTGCCAGCAGTTCCTCGGGGAGGGACACCGGGGAGCTGTTTTTT,CASSSSGRDTGELFF
TRBJ2-3,TRBV5-4,-,-,TGTGCCAGCAGCCAGAGAGGGGGGGGGTCAGATACGCAGTATTTT,CASSQRGGGSDTQYF
TRBJ2-5,TRBV7-8,few,-,TGTGCCAGCAGCTTAGGACTTTATCAAGAGACCCAGTACTTC,CASSLGLYQETQYF
TRBJ1-2,TRBV5-1,-,-,TGCGCCAGCCGAATACAGGGAATGTATGGCTACACCTTC,CASRIQGMYGYTF
TRBJ2-4,TRBV2,once,TRBD2,TGTGCCAGCAGTGAGCGGGATAGCGGGGGCCCTACAGCCAAAAACATTCAGTACTTC,CASSERDSGGPTAKNIQYF
TRBJ2-5,TRBV7-2,few,-,TGTGCCAGCAGCCCCTTCATGGGGCCCCAGTACTTC,CASSPFMGPQYF
TRBJ1-6,TRBV9,-,TRBD1,TGTGCCAGCAGCTTGGATGCAGGGGGCGCCTATTCACCCCTCCACTTT,CASSLDAGGAYSPLHF
TRBJ1-1,TRBV6-5,-,-,TGTGCCAGCAGAGGGACGTCTTTGAACACTGAAGCTTTCTTT,CASRGTSLNTEAFF
TRBJ2-7,TRBV28,-,-,TGTGCCAGCAGCCCGTGGACAGTTCCATCCTACGAGCAGTACTTC,CASSPWTVPSYEQYF
TRBJ2-3,TRBV2,-,TRBD2,TGTGCCAGCAGGACGGCGGGGGGAGGAACAGATACGCAGTATTTT,CASRTAGGGTDTQYF
TRBJ1-1,TRBV28,-,-,TGTGCCAGCAGTCCGACAAAACGGGAAGCTTTCTTT,CASSPTKREAFF
TRBJ1-5,TRBV6-6,once,-,TGTGCCAGCAGTTATTCCGAGATAAATCAGCCCCAGCATTTT,CASSYSEINQPQHF
TRBJ1-1,TRBV30,few,-,TGTGCCTGGTCCAGGGGAGTGAACACTGAAGCTTTCTTT,CAWSRGVNTEAFF
TRBJ2-1,TRBV7-3,-,-,TGTGCCAGCAGCTCCGAACAGGGAGGGTTCGTCAATGAGCAGTTCTTC,CASSSEQGGFVNEQFF
TRBJ2-1,TRBV5-4,once,TRBD2,TGTGCCAGCAGCCAAGGGGGGACTAGCGGCTACAATGAGCAGTTCTTC,CASSQGGTSGYNEQFF
TRBJ2-7,TRBV5-4,-,-,TGTGCCAGCAGCAGAAGCATAAACTACGAGCAGTACTTC,CASSRSINYEQYF
TRBJ2-7,TRBV5-1,-,TRBD2,TGCGCCAGCAGCCCGCTAGCGGGAGCCGACGAGCAGTACTTC,CASSPLAGADEQYF
TRBJ2-7,TRBV19,few,-,TGTGCCAGTAGTATTGGGGGGACCTCCTACGAGCAGTACTTC,CASSIGGTSYEQYF
TRBJ2-5,TRBV7-2,once,-,TGTGCCAGCAGTGTGGTAGGACCGGGGAGCCAAGAGACCCAGTACTTC,CASSVVGPGSQETQYF
TRBJ2-3,TRBV10-3,-,-,TGTGCCATCAGTGATACCGCAGGGAGCACAGATACGCAGTATTTT,CAISDTAGSTDTQYF
TRBJ2-2,TRBV5-1,few,-,TGCGCCAGCAGCTTTCAGGGTAGCAACACCGGGGAGCTGTTTTTT,CASSFQGSNTGELFF
TRBJ2-7,TRBV11-2,once,TRBD2,TGTGCCAGCAGCGCGGCCGGGACTAAGCAAGAGCAGTACTTC,CASSAAGTKQEQYF
TRBJ2-7,TRBV29-1,-,-,TGCAGCGTTGTATCCGGCGACTACGAGCAGTACTTC,CSVVSGDYEQYF
TRBJ1-2,TRBV28,-,-,TGTGCCAGCAGTTTGGGGGTAAACTATGGCTACACCTTC,CASSLGVNYGYTF
TRBJ2-7,TRBV5-6,-,-,TGTGCCAGCAGCTTTGGGACGACGGCCTCCTCCTACGAGCAGTACTTC,CASSFGTTASSYEQYF
TRBJ2-3,TRBV27,-,-,TGTGCCAGCAGGAAGAGTAATACGCAGTATTTT,CASRKSNTQYF
TRBJ2-3,TRBV11-3,-,TRBD2,TGTGCCAGCAGCTGGGGACTAGCGGGGGCCACGGGAGATACGCAGTATTTT,CASSWGLAGATGDTQYF
TRBJ2-7,TRBV29-1,many,-,TGCAGCGTTGCGTCTAGCGGAGGGGGACCGTCCGAGCAGTACTTC,CSVASSGGGPSEQYF
TRBJ1-4,TRBV4-3,-,TRBD1,TGCGCCAGCAGCCAAGACAGGGGGAATGATGAAAAACTGTTTTTT,CASSQDRGNDEKLFF
TRBJ1-1,TRBV7-5,-,-,TGTGCCAGAAGCTTATCACGGTTTATGAACACTGAAGCTTTCTTT,CARSLSRFMNTEAFF
TRBJ1-2,TRBV5-4,-,-,TGTGCCAGCAGCTACCAATTGCCAGGATATGGCTACACCTTC,CASSYQLPGYGYTF
TRBJ2-2,TRBV18,-,-,TGTGCCAGCTCACCAGGGGGCCCCAACACCGGGGAGCTGTTTTTT,CASSPGGPNTGELFF